Sequencing of this T cell receptor beta chain was carried out in a study of blood T cell repertoires in COVID-19. Study-wide background: T cells, B-cell-depleted T cells, or PBMCs provided the cDNA or gDNA that served as material.

Germline CDR1 is SGHTA and CDR2 is FQGNSA. With 4 bases clipped from V and 6 bases from J, the junction kept 10 bases outside the gene matches. CDR3 size: 15 residues. In the original analysis: Reference gene primer amplification yielded estimated nucleated cell counts. Clones were sequenced by immunoSEQ multiplex PCR, and TCRdb holds only the in-frame ones, with some missing. D and trimming were read from the DNA, whereas the V and J calls and clone size are those reported in that table. There are 100,000 to 150,000 clones in the sample; around 84% occur only once, and 2.4% lies in the top ten. Enrollees, about 18 to 95 years old, lived in 20 to 25 US areas. Cohorts were based on clinical histories the participants reported.

What was sequenced was PBMCs or T cells enriched from blood (not recorded which). The gene calls are TRBV7-2 and TRBJ2-7; 9 bases fit TRBD2. This receptor was taken from a man in his forties with acute COVID-19. CDR3: CASSSLAGEVGEQYF. The CDR3 bases are TGTGCCAGCAGCTCTTTAGCGGGAGAGGTAGGCGAGCAGTACTTC.